A single sample gave rise to the 17 T cell receptor beta chains below, sequenced in a study of T-cell reconstitution after alpha-beta-depleted transplantation in children. Unique molecular identifiers were built into the TCRbeta library. TCRdb ran MiXCR on the PCR reads and lists one entry per CDR3 protein. The sample records some 200,000 distinct CDR3 sequences, approximately 8.4% being singletons. The sample consisted of PBMCs, mostly from graft donor cells, taken 360 days after TCRalphabeta/CD19-depleted stem cell transplant. All receptors come from a male patient under 10 years old who had a stem cell transplant for acute myeloid leukemia, so the T cells may come from the graft donor.

This clonotype has only a few counts. This rearrangement joins TRBV5-1 to TRBJ2-7; tentatively, D is TRBD1 (6 bases). CDR3 size: 14 residues. The ends were cut back, 0 bases at V and 7 bases at J, with 14 bases in the middle. Germline lookup yields CDR1 SGHRS and CDR2 YFSETQ. The CDR3 region has the DNA TGCGCCAGCAGCTTGGTGGATACAGGGAGTGAGCAGTACTTC. Its translation is CASSLVDTGSEQYF.

This clonotype was detected a few times. The chain employs TRBV20-1 and TRBJ2-5, with D uncertain. The germline gives CDR1 DFQATT, CDR2 SNEGSKA (reference sequence). V lost 1 base, J lost 5 bases, and 2 bases lay in between. This CDR3 contains 10 residues. In DNA form, the CDR3 reads TGCAGTGCTAGAGTGGAGACCCAGTACTTC. Amino acid sequence: CSARVETQYF.

This clonotype was counted at least ten times. The chain is built from TRBV12-3 or TRBV12-4 and TRBJ1-3, with no clear D. The CDR3 is 13 residues long. Deletions cut 8 bases from V and 0 bases from J, with 8 bases between. The CDR3 region has the DNA TGTGCCAGCGGAGCTTTCTCTGGAAACACCATATATTTT. As protein: CASGAFSGNTIYF.

The chain combines TRBV6-6 with TRBJ2-7; D is unclear. The length of the CDR3 is 11 residues. V was clipped by 2 bases and J by 12 bases, with 11 bases between them. Germline V gene data show CDR1 as MNHNY and CDR2 as SVGAGI (reference sequence). Written as DNA, the CDR3 is TGTGCCAGCAGTTACGTGGGGATCCTGTACTTC. Residues: CASSYVGILYF.

This clonotype has a count of ten or more. V gene TRBV5-4 combines with J gene TRBJ2-7; D is ambiguous. CDR1 and CDR2 from the germline V gene are SGHNT and YYREEE (reference sequence). The CDR3 runs to 10 residues. Trimming pared 5 bases from V and 4 bases from J, leaving 4 bases between. The CDR3 sequence is CASRTYEQYF. DNA for the CDR3: TGTGCCAGCAGGACATACGAGCAGTACTTC.

The gene calls are TRBV5-1 and TRBJ2-7, with D uncertain. The V gene lost 4 bases and the J gene lost 4 bases, with 15 bases spanning the gap. Germline CDR1 reads SGHRS; CDR2 reads YFSETQ. The CDR3 spans 14 residues. The CDR3 bases are TGCGCCAGCAGCCCCTCCGGGCCCACATACGAGCAGTACGTC. Amino acid sequence: CASSPSGPTYEQYV.

The table lists this clonotype with a count of one. The junction departs from the called germline gene at one end, perhaps through a read error. This chain joins TRBV5-8 and TRBJ2-1; 7 bases fit TRBD2. The CDR3 contains 15 residues. CDR1 SGHTS and CDR2 YDEGEE come from the germline V gene. In DNA form, the CDR3 reads TGTGCCAGCAGCTTGGTCTTTAGGGGAGGGAATGAGGAGTTCTTC. Its translation: CASSLVFRGGNEEFF. The full variable domain, its missing parts supplied by reference TRBV5-8 and TRBJ2-1, is EAGVTQSPTHLIKTRGQQATLRCSPISGHTSVYWYQQALGLGLQFLLWYDEGEERNRGNFPPRFSGRQFPNYSSELNVNALELEDSALYLCASSLVFRGGNEEFFGPGTRLTVL.

The table lists this clonotype with many counts. As DNA, the CDR3 is TGCAGCGTTGTTGTGGCCAGGGGGAATGAGCAGTTCTTC. Translating it yields CSVVVARGNEQFF. The genes are TRBV29-1 and TRBJ2-1; 7 bases agree with TRBD1. V trimming: 4 bases; J trimming: 7 bases; junction bases outside the gene matches: 7. The CDR3 sequence is 13 residues long. Germline V gene sequence: CDR1 SQVTM, CDR2 ANQGSEA.

This clonotype was picked up a small number of times. The chain couples TRBV5-4 to TRBJ2-5; D is unclear. Germline values: CDR1 SGHNT, CDR2 YYREEE (reference sequence). This CDR3 is built from 14 residues. The V end was cut by 1 base, the J end by 5 bases, with 12 bases between. This chain's CDR3 is CASSLMGMRETQYF. As DNA, the CDR3 is TGTGCCAGCAGCTTGATGGGTATGAGGGAGACCCAGTACTTC.

This clonotype has ten or more counts. V is TRBV5-1 and J is TRBJ2-3; D is undetermined. Trimming left V 4 bases short and J 5 bases short, with 14 bases between. Germline lookup yields CDR1 SGHRS and CDR2 YFSETQ. The CDR3 contains 14 residues. DNA for the CDR3: TGCGCCAGCAGCCTACACCTGACTCGAGATACGCAGTATTTT. Amino acid sequence: CASSLHLTRDTQYF.

The table lists this clonotype with a few counts. The chain employs TRBV4-1 and TRBJ1-4, with TRBD1 identical over 9 bases. The CDR3 is 15 residues long. V gave up 4 bases and J gave up 6 bases; unmatched junction bases: 6. The germline gives CDR1 MGHRA, CDR2 YSYEKL. This chain's CDR3 is CASSRGTGWDEKLFF. The CDR3 DNA reads TGCGCCAGCAGCCGCGGGACAGGGTGGGATGAAAAACTGTTTTTT.

The CDR3 loop is CASSESTGVSYEQYV. DNA of the CDR3: TGTGCCAGCAGTGAAAGTACGGGGGTATCCTACGAGCAGTACGTC. The V call is TRBV2, the J call TRBJ2-7, with D perhaps TRBD2 (6 bases). Germline CDR1 is SNHLY and CDR2 is FYNNEI. V shed 2 bases and J shed 1 base, with 12 bases lying between them. The CDR3 totals 15 residues.

The CDR3 DNA reads as TGCAGCGTTTCCCGGGACACCGATCAGCCCCAGCATTTT. It is translated as CSVSRDTDQPQHF. The chain employs TRBV29-1 and TRBJ1-5; TRBD1 might be the D (6 bases). The CDR3 extends over 13 amino acids. V was cut by 5 bases and J by 5 bases, with 13 bases left in between. Germline V lookup: CDR1 SQVTM, CDR2 ANQGSEA. Drawing the rest from reference TRBV29-1 and TRBJ1-5, the complete variable domain is SAVISQKPSRDICQRGTSLTIQCQVDSQVTMMFWYRQQPGQSLTLIATANQGSEATYESGFVIDKFPISRPNLTFSTLTVSNMSPEDSSIYLCSVSRDTDQPQHFGDGTRLSIL.

The chain couples TRBV20-1 to TRBJ2-5, with 9 bases aligning to TRBD1. V gave up 2 bases and J gave up 5 bases; unmatched junction bases: 6. The length of the CDR3 is 14 residues. Germline CDR1 and CDR2: DFQATT and SNEGSKA (reference sequence). The CDR3 nucleotides are TGCAGTGCTAGACGGGACAGGGTCGGCGAGACCCAGTACTTC. Translation: CSARRDRVGETQYF.

The DNA of the CDR3 is TGCAGTGCCGAGACGAGGGGGGCCAACGTCCTGACTTTC. Encoded protein: CSAETRGANVLTF. The rearrangement links TRBV20-1 to TRBJ2-6; D ambiguous. CDR1 and CDR2 from the germline V gene are DFQATT and SNEGSKA (reference sequence). Trimming pared 6 bases from V and 4 bases from J, leaving 10 bases between. This CDR3 has 13 residues.

In this sample, this clonotype turned up a few times. The chain is built from TRBV30 and TRBJ2-2; D gene unclear. CDR1 is GTSNPN, CDR2 SVGIG, per germline (reference sequence). Trimming shortened V by 1 base and J by 4 bases, and 13 bases separated the two germline ends. This CDR3 comprises 15 residues. CDR3 DNA: TGTGCCTGGAGTGCCCCAGCAACATTCACCGGGGAGCTGTTTTTT. Residues: CAWSAPATFTGELFF.

This clonotype was observed at least ten times. The chain joins TRBV15 to TRBJ2-7; D might be TRBD1 (6 bases). This CDR3 has 17 amino acids. Trimming pared 0 bases from V and 0 bases from J, leaving 15 bases between. Looked up from germline, CDR1 is LNHNV and CDR2 is YYDKDF (reference sequence). DNA of the CDR3: TGTGCCACCAGCAGAGACGCCACAGGGAATAACTCCTACGAGCAGTACGTC. Translating gives CATSRDATGNNSYEQYV.